What follows are 28 T cell receptor beta chains derived from one specimen sequenced in a study of blood T cells in healthy people across ages. The second PCR ran about 6 to 12 cycles with a sample-barcoded 5' primer and J-beta primers. TCRdb fed the 5' RACE reads into MiXCR, producing one record per CDR3 protein. The sample includes some 710,000 distinct CDR3 sequences, 46% of them seen just once. Sequencing was performed on blood. Every receptor here comes from a man older than 75 in good health.

There are a few counts of this clonotype. V is TRBV29-1 and J is TRBJ2-1; 9 nucleotides line up with TRBD2. The CDR3 is 18 residues long. The V gene end was trimmed by 0 bases and the J gene end by 8 bases; junction bases not matched to a gene: 17. CDR1 and CDR2 (germline): SQVTM, ANQGSEA. Here the CDR3 reads CSVEEGRGIAGGPHEQFF. The DNA for the CDR3 is TGCAGCGTTGAAGAGGGGCGGGGGATTGCGGGAGGGCCGCATGAGCAGTTCTTC.

This sequence joins TRBV2 and TRBJ1-1; perhaps TRBD1 as D (6 bases). Germline loops: CDR1 SNHLY, CDR2 FYNNEI. The CDR3 contains 14 residues. The germline V and J ends were trimmed by 4 bases and 2 bases, with 11 bases remaining between them. The CDR3 is CASSATQGNTEAFF. CDR3 bases: TGTGCCAGCAGTGCAACACAGGGAAACACTGAAGCTTTCTTT.

V and J are TRBV5-1 and TRBJ2-5; D gene ambiguous. Germline CDR1 is SGHRS and CDR2 is YFSETQ. V lost 7 bases and J lost 4, with 14 bases in between. The CDR3 extends over 13 amino acids. The CDR3 DNA reads TGCGCCAGCGAGCTTGATCCAGGAGAGACCCAGTACTTC. Translating gives CASELDPGETQYF. The entire variable domain, with the rest obtained from reference TRBV5-1 and TRBJ2-5, is as follows: KAGVTQTPRYLIKTRGQQVTLSCSPISGHRSVSWYQQTPGQGLQFLFEYFSETQRNKGNFPGRFSGRQFSNSRSEMNVSTLELGDSALYLCASELDPGETQYFGPGTRLLVL.

The sample holds a few counts of this clonotype. Here the CDR3 reads CASTLTLWGQETQYF. The CDR3 DNA sequence: TGTGCCAGCACCCTGACTCTCTGGGGCCAAGAGACCCAGTACTTC. This sequence joins TRBV6-5 and TRBJ2-5; no firm D call. This CDR3 spans 15 amino acids. Per the germline V gene, CDR1 is MNHEY and CDR2 is SVGAGI. V lost 7 bases to trimming and J lost 1 base, with 16 bases between them.

This chain connects TRBV7-6 to TRBJ1-2; D may be TRBD1 (6 bases). Germline V gene lookup returns CDR1 SGHVS and CDR2 FNYEAQ. V shed 2 bases and J shed 8 bases, with 18 bases lying between them. CDR3 size: 15 residues. CDR3 in amino acids: CASSLRQADMEGYTF. CDR3 bases: TGTGCCAGCAGCTTACGACAGGCCGACATGGAGGGCTACACCTTC.

V usage is TRBV29-1 and J usage is TRBJ2-7; the D gene could be TRBD1 or TRBD2 (5 bases each). The CDR3 is 12 amino acids. The V end lost 7 bases, the J end lost 6 bases, and 16 bases lay between the germline ends. Germline V gives CDR1 SQVTM, CDR2 ANQGSEA. The CDR3 bases are TGCAGCGCCGTGGGGGTAGGGTCCGAGCAGTACTTC. Amino acid sequence: CSAVGVGSEQYF.

This rearrangement joins TRBV3-1 to TRBJ1-4; D is uncertain. Trimming shortened V by 4 bases and J by 4 bases, and 13 bases separated the two germline ends. The CDR3 runs to 15 residues. Germline-derived CDR1 and CDR2 are LGHDT and YNNKEL (reference sequence). CDR3 in DNA: TGTGCCAGCAGCCCCCCTCCGGGCATTAATGAAAAACTGTTTTTT. Translation gives CASSPPPGINEKLFF.

As for this clonotype: Germline is not matched at one junction end, which may reflect a read error. This chain links TRBV11-2 with TRBJ2-6; no firm D call. Germline CDR1 SGHAT, CDR2 FQNNGV. The CDR3 is 15 amino acids. The CDR3 protein is CASSLTVSEANVLTF. CDR3 nucleotides: TGTGCCAGCAGCTTAACAGTCTCTGAGGCCAACGTCCTGACTTTC.

This clonotype has only one observation. The V gene is TRBV20-1, the J gene TRBJ2-7; the D is unclear. Germline V gene data show CDR1 as DFQATT and CDR2 as SNEGSKA (reference sequence). This CDR3 has 12 amino acids. The germline V and J ends were trimmed by 7 bases and 7 bases, with 17 bases remaining between them. The CDR3 is CSVGREYNEQYF. CDR3 DNA: TGCAGTGTTGGCCGAGAATACAATGAGCAGTACTTC.

The V call is TRBV5-1, the J call TRBJ2-3, with D possibly matching TRBD1 (6 bases). CDR1 is SGHRS and CDR2 is YFSETQ in the germline V gene. The CDR3 contains 14 residues. V shed 0 bases and J shed 8 bases, with 13 bases lying between them. CDR3 nucleotide sequence: TGCGCCAGCAGCTTGGCTGGGGGCGCAGGTACGCAGTATTTT. It yields the protein CASSLAGGAGTQYF.

This chain links TRBV12-3 or TRBV12-4 with TRBJ1-2; no clear D. The CDR3 has 16 amino acids. V gave up 0 bases and J gave up 0 bases, with 11 bases separating them. The CDR3 loop reads CASSLAPGQANYGYTF. The DNA for the CDR3 is TGTGCCAGCAGTTTAGCGCCGGGTCAAGCTAACTATGGCTACACCTTC.

This clonotype has a handful of counts. The chain joins TRBV28 to TRBJ2-7; no firm D call. The CDR3 length is 14 residues. V was cut by 5 bases and J by 4 bases, with 15 bases left in between. The germline V gene has CDR1 MDHEN and CDR2 SYDVKM. CDR3 nucleotide sequence: TGTGCCAGCAGTAGCACGTCATGGCTATACGAGCAGTACTTC. This codes for CASSSTSWLYEQYF.

The chain is built from TRBV20-1 and TRBJ2-7, with 14 bases lining up with TRBD2. There are 13 residues in the CDR3. Germline CDR1 reads DFQATT; CDR2 reads SNEGSKA (reference sequence). This chain's CDR3 is CGGLAGASGEQYF. CDR3 DNA sequence: TGCGGGGGACTAGCGGGAGCCTCCGGTGAGCAGTACTTC.

This clonotype has more than one count but fewer than ten. V and J are TRBV12-3 or TRBV12-4 and TRBJ2-7; 7 positions agree with TRBD2. Losses at the gene ends were 7 bases for V and 7 bases for J; bases not matched to a gene: 16. The CDR3 sequence is 15 residues long. Written as DNA, the CDR3 is TGTGCCAGCAAGGGCATACGAGCGGGATCGGGGGAGCAGTACTTC. It encodes CASKGIRAGSGEQYF.

Of note for this clonotype: Germline is not matched at one junction end, which may reflect a read error. The V call is TRBV7-9, the J call TRBJ2-6; 7 bases are shared with TRBD2. The CDR3 length is 18 residues. Germline CDR1 is SEHNR and CDR2 is FQNEAQ (reference sequence). The CDR3 DNA sequence: TGTGCCAGCACGTTCGGGGGGTTAGCCGGTTCTGGGGCCAGCGTCCTGACTTTC. It is translated as CASTFGGLAGSGASVLTF.

A word on this clonotype: Sequence at one end of the junction differs from germline and may be a read error. This sequence joins TRBV7-2 and TRBJ1-1; the D is unclear. The CDR3 is 12 residues long. From germline, CDR1 is SGHTA and CDR2 FQGNSA. Here the CDR3 reads CACSLDRQTAFF. The DNA of the CDR3 is TGTGCCTGCAGCTTAGATAGGCAGACTGCTTTCTTT.

The V call is TRBV7-2, the J call TRBJ1-1, with a possible D match to TRBD1 (6 bases). This CDR3 has 13 amino acids. Between the trimmed V and J ends, which lost 8 bases and 4 bases, there was a span of 14 bases. Germline assignment: CDR1 SGHTA and CDR2 FQGNSA. The CDR3 sequence: CASHRGQVTEAFF. The CDR3 DNA sequence: TGTGCCAGCCATCGGGGGCAGGTCACTGAAGCTTTCTTT.

At least ten counts were recorded for this clonotype. The chain is built from TRBV20-1 and TRBJ2-1; 9 positions agree with TRBD2. V trimming: 4 bases; J trimming: 8 bases; junction bases outside the gene matches: 21. The CDR3 totals 18 residues. Germline V gene lookup returns CDR1 DFQATT and CDR2 SNEGSKA (reference sequence). The CDR3 DNA is TGCAGTGCTACCACCTCCTTGGTAGCGGGAGACGGTGTATATGAGCAGTTCTTC. It yields the protein CSATTSLVAGDGVYEQFF.

The chain combines TRBV10-3 with TRBJ2-5; the match to TRBD2 covers 11 bases. The J call may be incorrect, as the DNA end agrees better with TRBJ2-7. The CDR3 loop spans 15 amino acids. Germline CDR1 is ENHRY and CDR2 is SYGVKD. CDR3: CAIRDPGTSGYEQYF. As DNA, the CDR3 is TGTGCCATCAGAGACCCCGGGACTAGCGGCTACGAGCAGTACTTC.

The rearrangement links TRBV29-1 to TRBJ2-1; D possibly corresponds to TRBD1 (6 bases). Trimming pared 8 bases from V and 10 bases from J, leaving 12 bases between. This CDR3 comprises 10 residues. Germline V gene lookup returns CDR1 SQVTM and CDR2 ANQGSEA. The CDR3 spells CSYRENEQFF. CDR3 sequence (DNA): TGCAGCTACAGGGAAAACGAGCAGTTCTTC.

The CDR3 reads CATSDWGLDNEQFF. Here the CDR3 DNA reads TGTGCCACCAGTGATTGGGGCCTGGACAATGAGCAGTTCTTC. The chain carries TRBV24-1 and TRBJ2-1; D perhaps matches TRBD1 (5 bases). Germline V lookup: CDR1 KGHDR, CDR2 SFDVKD. The ends were cut back, 2 bases at V and 5 bases at J, with 9 bases in the middle. This CDR3 contains 14 residues.

This clonotype was counted at least ten times. V is TRBV27 and J is TRBJ2-5; D is unclear. CDR3 size: 11 residues. Trimming removed 4 bases at V and 5 bases at J, with 5 bases between. CDR1 and CDR2 (germline): MNHEY, SMNVEV (reference sequence). This chain's CDR3 is CASSSFETQYF. In nucleotides, the CDR3 is TGTGCCAGCAGTTCCTTCGAGACCCAGTACTTC.

This sequence joins TRBV6-2 or TRBV6-3 and TRBJ2-1, with D possibly TRBD1 on 5 matching bases. Germline CDR1 and CDR2: MNHEY and SVGEGT. V was shortened by 3 bases and J by 9 bases, with 15 bases between the two germline ends. This CDR3 region has 14 residues. CDR3 protein: CASSYFRESGEQFF. The CDR3 coding sequence is TGTGCCAGCAGTTATTTCAGGGAAAGTGGTGAGCAGTTCTTC.

The gene calls are TRBV7-7 and TRBJ2-5; D might be TRBD1 (6 bases). This CDR3 region has 14 residues. The germline V and J ends were trimmed by 1 base and 5 bases, with 11 bases remaining between them. Germline CDR1 and CDR2: SSHAT and FNYEAQ (reference sequence). The CDR3 DNA is TGTGCCAGCAGCTTAGATACAGGGAGCGAGACCCAGTACTTC. It is translated as CASSLDTGSETQYF.

This clonotype was picked up a small number of times. The V and J genes are TRBV6-2 or TRBV6-3 and TRBJ2-4, with a possible D match to TRBD2 (5 bases). Germline-derived CDR1 and CDR2 are MNHEY and SVGEGT. Trimming removed 7 bases at V and 13 bases at J, with 20 bases between. CDR3 length: 13 amino acids. The CDR3 region has the DNA TGTGCCAGCACAGACTACCACGACGCGGAACAGTACTTC. It yields the protein CASTDYHDAEQYF.

The V gene is TRBV7-8, the J gene TRBJ2-1; D gene ambiguous. The CDR3 runs to 11 residues. Trimming took off 5 bases at V and 9 bases at J, with 8 bases between the two ends. Germline loops: CDR1 SGHVS, CDR2 FQNEAQ. This CDR3 is CASSPPGEQFF. CDR3 DNA sequence: TGTGCCAGCAGCCCGCCCGGTGAGCAGTTCTTC.

The V and J genes are TRBV5-1 and TRBJ2-1, with D uncertain. This CDR3 is 12 amino acids long. V lost 5 bases and J lost 7, with 10 bases in between. Per the germline V gene, CDR1 is SGHRS and CDR2 is YFSETQ. The CDR3 sequence: CASRSPGNEQFF. The CDR3 DNA reads as TGCGCCAGCAGGTCCCCGGGTAATGAGCAGTTCTTC.

The V and J genes are TRBV28 and TRBJ2-3; 9 positions agree with TRBD1. This CDR3 has 14 amino acids. With V trimmed by 6 bases and J by 3 bases, 4 bases remained unmatched. Germline CDR1 and CDR2: MDHEN and SYDVKM. The CDR3 region is CASSGTGITDTQYF. Here the CDR3 DNA reads TGTGCCAGCAGCGGGACAGGGATAACAGATACGCAGTATTTT.